One sample yielded the 29 T cell receptor beta chains listed below, sequenced in a study of blood T cell repertoires in COVID-19. Sequencing used immunoSEQ multiplex PCR; TCRdb keeps in-frame clones, though not all of them. The sample shows more than 300,000 clones, nearly 90% of them seen only once. The sample comprised peripheral blood. All receptors come from a woman between 35 and 50 years old with COVID-19, enrolled during active disease.

V is TRBV5-1 and J is TRBJ2-1; 8 bases are shared with TRBD2. The CDR3 spans 17 residues. Germline CDR1 is SGHRS and CDR2 is YFSETQ. Unmatched junction bases numbered 11, after V lost 4 bases and J lost 2 bases. The CDR3 nucleotides are TGCGCCAGCAGCGTTAGGGCTAGCGGGCAGACCTACAATGAGCAGTTCTTC. This encodes CASSVRASGQTYNEQFF.

About this clone: Other DNA variants within this sample encode the same CDR3. The chain links TRBV28 to TRBJ1-5; the D gene is possibly TRBD1 (6 bases). Germline V gene lookup returns CDR1 MDHEN and CDR2 SYDVKM. The V end lost 4 bases, the J end lost 6 bases, and 7 bases lay between the germline ends. The CDR3 spans 12 residues. CDR3 DNA sequence: TGTGCCAGCAGTTCAGGGGTTCAGCCCCAGCATTTT. The encoded protein is CASSSGVQPQHF.

DNA for the CDR3: TGTGCCAGTAGTCCTCGCGAGAGGACAAACACTGAAGCTTTCTTT. The encoded protein is CASSPRERTNTEAFF. This chain joins TRBV19 and TRBJ1-1, with a tentative D call TRBD1 (5 bases). This CDR3 is built from 15 residues. Germline V gene data show CDR1 as LNHDA and CDR2 as SQIVND (reference sequence). V lost 5 bases and J 2 bases, leaving 15 bases between the germline ends.

This clone has only a few counts. The chain joins TRBV6-5 to TRBJ1-1, with 7 bases that match TRBD1. CDR3 size: 13 residues. With V trimmed by 0 bases and J by 8 bases, 3 bases remained unmatched. CDR1 and CDR2 (germline): MNHEY, SVGAGI. The DNA for the CDR3 is TGTGCCAGCAGTTACTCGTCGGGACAGGAAGCTTTCTTT. Translating it yields CASSYSSGQEAFF.

This rearrangement joins TRBV5-4 to TRBJ2-7, with 8 bases lining up with TRBD1. V was clipped by 3 bases and J by 3 bases; unmatched bases: 2. From germline, CDR1 is SGHNT and CDR2 YYREEE (reference sequence). This CDR3 region has 13 residues. DNA of the CDR3: TGTGCCAGCAGCTCCGGACAGGGCTACGAGCAGTACTTC. This codes for CASSSGQGYEQYF.

V is TRBV27 and J is TRBJ2-2, with a tentative D call TRBD2 (6 bases). The CDR3 is 15 amino acids. The V gene's germline CDR1 is MNHEY and CDR2 SMNVEV (reference sequence). Between the trimmed V and J ends, which lost 3 bases and 5 bases, there was a span of 13 bases. CDR3: CASSFSGVRTGELFF. In DNA form, the CDR3 reads TGTGCCAGCAGTTTCTCGGGAGTAAGAACCGGGGAGCTGTTTTTT.

V usage is TRBV6-5 and J usage is TRBJ2-7; tentative D call: TRBD2 (6 bases). The germline V gene has CDR1 MNHEY and CDR2 SVGAGI. V was trimmed by 3 bases and J by 2 bases, leaving 8 bases between them. The CDR3 consists of 13 residues. CDR3 residues: CASSYGGTYEQYF. CDR3 DNA sequence: TGTGCCAGCAGTTATGGGGGGACCTACGAGCAGTACTTC.

The genes are TRBV10-3 and TRBJ1-4; 9 bases are shared with TRBD1. Trimming cost V 3 bases and J 5 bases; bases outside gene matches: 4. The CDR3 covers 15 residues. Germline V gives CDR1 ENHRY, CDR2 SYGVKD. The CDR3 region is CAISEGGQGNEKLFF. CDR3 DNA sequence: TGTGCCATCAGTGAAGGGGGACAGGGCAATGAAAAACTGTTTTTT.

This clone was observed a single time. J is TRBJ2-1 and V is TRBV27; D is perhaps TRBD1 (6 bases). Germline values: CDR1 MNHEY, CDR2 SMNVEV (reference sequence). V shed 0 bases and J shed 5 bases, with 11 bases lying between them. The CDR3 contains 15 residues. The CDR3 nucleotides read TGTGCCAGCAGTTTATCGAGGGGGTCTAACAATGAGCAGTTCTTC. The encoded protein is CASSLSRGSNNEQFF.

The chain uses TRBV7-2 and TRBJ1-4; D not certain. The CDR3 extends over 17 amino acids. Trimming pared 5 bases from V and 0 bases from J, leaving 16 bases between. Per germline, CDR1 SGHTA and CDR2 FQGNSA. CDR3 bases: TGTGCCAGCAGCCTAGACGGAGGCTCGGCAACTAATGAAAAACTGTTTTTT. As protein: CASSLDGGSATNEKLFF.

The chain couples TRBV7-3 to TRBJ2-7; no definite D call. The CDR3 length is 16 residues. The germline CDR1 and CDR2 sequences are SGHTA and FQGTGA. Trimming stripped 2 bases from V and 4 bases from J, with 18 bases between. The CDR3 DNA reads TGTGCCAGCAGCTTACATGAACGTGACTGGATGTACGAGCAGTACTTC. Protein sequence: CASSLHERDWMYEQYF. The complete variable domain, with remaining parts taken from reference TRBV7-3 and TRBJ2-7, reads GAGVSQTPSNKVTEKGKYVELRCDPISGHTALYWYRQSLGQGPEFLIYFQGTGAADDSGLPNDRFFAVRPEGSVSTLKIQRTERGDSAVYLCASSLHERDWMYEQYFGPGTRLTVT.

The V gene is TRBV18, the J gene TRBJ1-1, with 7 positions matching TRBD1. The CDR3 contains 17 residues. V lost 3 bases to trimming and J lost 4 bases; unmatched junction nucleotides: 14. Germline V gives CDR1 KGHSH, CDR2 LQKENI. CDR3 protein: CASSPRKAGGQVTEAFF. DNA of the CDR3: TGTGCCAGCTCACCCCGGAAGGCAGGGGGGCAGGTCACTGAAGCTTTCTTT.

This chain connects TRBV5-1 to TRBJ2-3, with a possible D match to TRBD1 (6 bases). CDR3 size: 16 residues. Germline V gene sequence: CDR1 SGHRS, CDR2 YFSETQ. Trimming pared 4 bases from V and 5 bases from J, leaving 20 bases between. The CDR3: CASSTRARGSGDTQYF. CDR3 bases: TGCGCCAGCAGCACCCGGGCTAGGGGGTCAGGAGATACGCAGTATTTT.

This rearrangement joins TRBV25-1 to TRBJ2-7; 10 bases line up with TRBD1. Germline V gives CDR1 MGHDK, CDR2 SYGVNS. Trimming at V came to 6 bases and at J to 6 bases, leaving 5 bases not matched to a gene. The CDR3 has 13 residues. Written as DNA, the CDR3 is TGTGCCAGCAGAAAGACAGGGGGCGGCGAGCAGTACTTC. It is translated as CASRKTGGGEQYF.

The V and J genes are TRBV21-1 and TRBJ1-5; the table's D call of TRBD1 was not tested on the DNA. TRBV21-1 counts as a pseudogene. The CDR3 covers 15 residues. The CDR3 loop reads CASSKISPGNQPQHF. The CDR3 DNA follows: TGTGCCAGCAGCAAAATTAGCCCAGGGAATCAGCCCCAGCATTTT.

The DNA for the CDR3 is TGTGCCAGCAGTTTAAGCCGGCTGGGGGGTTCACCCCTCCACTTT. It translates to CASSLSRLGGSPLHF. V gene TRBV28 combines with J gene TRBJ1-6; perhaps TRBD1 as D (5 bases). Trimming removed 2 bases at V and 9 bases at J, with 14 bases between. The germline V gene encodes CDR1 MDHEN and CDR2 SYDVKM. The CDR3 has 15 residues.

The chain carries TRBV27 and TRBJ1-5; D is ambiguous. The CDR3 spans 14 residues. Trimming stripped 3 bases from V and 0 bases from J, with 6 bases between. Germline CDR1 and CDR2: MNHEY and SMNVEV (reference sequence). The CDR3 loop reads CASSLQYSNQPQHF. CDR3 nucleotide sequence: TGTGCCAGCAGTTTGCAGTATAGCAATCAGCCCCAGCATTTT.

This clone has a single count. The J gene is TRBJ1-2, the V gene TRBV10-3, with 7 bases aligning to TRBD1. With V trimmed by 4 bases and J by 2 bases, 7 bases remained unmatched. Germline V CDR1 and CDR2: ENHRY, SYGVKD. The CDR3 loop spans 15 amino acids. CDR3 bases: TGTGCCATCAGTGCTCAAGGGGGCCTCAACTATGGCTACACCTTC. As protein: CAISAQGGLNYGYTF.

J is TRBJ2-5 and V is TRBV19, with D perhaps matching TRBD2 (5 bases). Per germline, CDR1 LNHDA and CDR2 SQIVND (reference sequence). This CDR3 region has 15 residues. Trimming left V 3 bases short and J 1 base short, with 12 bases between. The CDR3 loop reads CASSMTRVAQETQYF. DNA for the CDR3: TGTGCCAGTAGTATGACGAGGGTGGCCCAAGAGACCCAGTACTTC.

This clone has just a few counts. The DNA for the CDR3 is TGTGCCAGCAGCTTAGTCGGACAGGGAATGAAGTCACCCCTCCACTTT. Encoded protein: CASSLVGQGMKSPLHF. V is TRBV7-9 and J is TRBJ1-6; 8 nucleotides agree with TRBD1. In germline, CDR1 is SEHNR, CDR2 FQNEAQ (reference sequence). The junction had 9 bases not matched to a gene; V was cut back by 1 base and J by 10 bases. CDR3 length: 16 amino acids.

In its sample, this clone was seen once. The chain carries TRBV5-1 and TRBJ2-3; 10 positions match TRBD1. CDR3 length: 17 residues. J was trimmed by 0 bases and V by 1 base; bases with no gene match: 5. Germline values: CDR1 SGHRS, CDR2 YFSETQ. CDR3 sequence reads: CASSLYGTGVSTDTQYF. In DNA, the CDR3 is TGCGCCAGCAGCTTGTACGGGACAGGGGTTAGCACAGATACGCAGTATTTT.

This chain connects TRBV27 to TRBJ1-5, with a weak D call TRBD1 (5 bases). V was trimmed by 8 bases and J by 5 bases, leaving 13 bases between them. The CDR3 consists of 13 residues. Germline CDR1 reads MNHEY; CDR2 reads SMNVEV (reference sequence). The CDR3 loop reads CASGQGFHQPQHF. The CDR3, as DNA: TGTGCCAGCGGCCAGGGTTTTCATCAGCCCCAGCATTTT.

The chain carries TRBV19 and TRBJ1-2, with 10 bases identical to TRBD1. Germline CDR1 reads LNHDA; CDR2 reads SQIVND (reference sequence). Trimming at V came to 9 bases and at J to 4 bases, leaving 8 bases not matched to a gene. The CDR3 totals 14 residues. The CDR3 nucleotides read TGTGCCAGCAGAAGACAGGGGGCGGGCTATGGCTACACCTTC. Translation: CASRRQGAGYGYTF.

The chain is built from TRBV7-8 and TRBJ1-2, with a tentative D call TRBD1 (5 bases). The V gene's germline CDR1 is SGHVS and CDR2 FQNEAQ. The CDR3 loop spans 13 amino acids. V was shortened by 1 base and J by 6 bases, with 9 bases between the two germline ends. The CDR3 DNA reads as TGTGCCAGCAGCTTAGGGAGGGGCGATGGCTACACCTTC. This gives the protein CASSLGRGDGYTF.

The V and J genes are TRBV7-2 and TRBJ1-4; maybe TRBD1 (6 bases). From germline, CDR1 is SGHTA and CDR2 FQGNSA. V dropped 5 bases and J dropped 4 bases, with 14 bases sitting between them. CDR3 length: 15 amino acids. The CDR3 sequence is CASSPRGRGNEKLFF. The CDR3 DNA reads as TGTGCCAGCAGCCCCCGAGGCAGGGGTAATGAAAAACTGTTTTTT.

J is TRBJ1-5 and V is TRBV18, with D possibly being TRBD1 (6 bases). V was clipped by 1 base and J by 4 bases, with 11 bases between them. This CDR3 has 15 residues. Germline V gene lookup returns CDR1 KGHSH and CDR2 LQKENI. The CDR3 bases are TGTGCCAGCTCACCACTCGGGCAGGGGAATCAGCCCCAGCATTTT. Amino acids: CASSPLGQGNQPQHF.

The chain carries TRBV6-6 and TRBJ2-5; possible D gene TRBD1, 6 bases. The CDR3 totals 15 residues. In germline, CDR1 is MNHNY, CDR2 SVGAGI (reference sequence). The V end was cut by 2 bases, the J end by 5 bases, with 15 bases between. CDR3 nucleotide sequence: TGTGCCAGCAGTTACCCCCAGACAGGAACCGAGACCCAGTACTTC. It yields the protein CASSYPQTGTETQYF.

V usage is TRBV5-6 and J usage is TRBJ2-7; 10 nucleotides agree with TRBD1. CDR1 SGHDT and CDR2 YYEEEE come from the germline V gene. The ends lost 2 bases at V and 2 bases at J; junction bases unmatched: 4. The CDR3 extends over 15 amino acids. The CDR3 coding sequence is TGTGCCAGCAGCTTTAGGGGGACAGGGGCCTACGAGCAGTACTTC. Translated, it gives CASSFRGTGAYEQYF. The whole variable domain, filled in from reference TRBV5-6 and TRBJ2-7, reads DAGVTQSPTHLIKTRGQQVTLRCSPKSGHDTVSWYQQALGQGPQFIFQYYEEEERQRGNFPDRFSGHQFPNYSSELNVNALLLGDSALYLCASSFRGTGAYEQYFGPGTRLTVT.

The rearrangement joins TRBV6-5 to TRBJ2-1; D is possibly TRBD1 (6 bases). V dropped 8 bases and J dropped 9 bases, with 23 bases sitting between them. This CDR3 is 15 amino acids long. Per germline, CDR1 MNHEY and CDR2 SVGAGI. CDR3 in DNA: TGTGCCAGCCGTATAGAGCAGGGGTTGAGCGGTGAGCAGTTCTTC. Protein sequence: CASRIEQGLSGEQFF.